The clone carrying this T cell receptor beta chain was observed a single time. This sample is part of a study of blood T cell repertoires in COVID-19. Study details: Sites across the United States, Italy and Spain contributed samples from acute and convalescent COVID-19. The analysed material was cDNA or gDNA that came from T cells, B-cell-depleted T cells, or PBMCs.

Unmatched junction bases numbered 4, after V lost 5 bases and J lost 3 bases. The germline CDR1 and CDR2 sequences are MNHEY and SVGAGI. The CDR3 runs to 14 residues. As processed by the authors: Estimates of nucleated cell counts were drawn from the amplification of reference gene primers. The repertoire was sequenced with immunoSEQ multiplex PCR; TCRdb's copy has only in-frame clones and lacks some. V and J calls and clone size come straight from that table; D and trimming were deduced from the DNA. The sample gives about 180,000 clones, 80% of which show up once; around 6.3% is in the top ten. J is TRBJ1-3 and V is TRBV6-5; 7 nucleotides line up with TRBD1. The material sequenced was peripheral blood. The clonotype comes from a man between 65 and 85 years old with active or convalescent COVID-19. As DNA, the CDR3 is TGTGCCAGCAGTCTTACAGGGGTTGGAAACACCATATATTTT. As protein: CASSLTGVGNTIYF.